This record concerns one TCR beta chain sequence. What it binds is unknown. The sample originates from a study of siplizumab effects on memory and regulatory T cells. Study findings and constraints: Where siplizumab was present, mappable alloreactive CD4+ clones averaged around 70% Treg-derived, compared with more than 25% in controls.

Trimming shortened V by 2 bases and J by 7 bases, and 12 bases separated the two germline ends. CDR1 and CDR2 from the germline V gene are MGHDK and SYGVNS. The CDR3 is made up of 14 amino acids. Assaying covered approximately 100,000 TCR templates per sample. Only in-frame clones appear in the TCRdb table, and some are missing; sequencing was by immunoSEQ multiplex PCR. The sample comprises 57,000 or so clones, 90% to 95% of which are singletons, and roughly 38% rests with the top ten. Sequencing was done on a sample of CD8+ T cells sorted from blood. The chain recombines TRBV25-1 with TRBJ2-1, with a tentative D call TRBD2 (5 bases). The sequence was obtained from a human donor in good health. The CDR3 reads CASSEVGRENEQFF. In DNA, the CDR3 is TGTGCCAGCAGTGAAGTGGGTAGGGAGAATGAGCAGTTCTTC.